The clone carrying this T cell receptor (beta chain) came up many times. These data are taken from a study of Graves' ophthalmopathy and Graves' hyperthyroidism. Amplifying from RNA transcripts, the study obtained TCR beta CDR3 regions. First-round RT-PCR used HTBI primers; second-round multiplex PCR followed. One entry per CDR3 protein results from TCRdb running MiXCR on the multiplex PCR reads. The sample consists of some 360,000 distinct CDR3 sequences, about a sixth of them appearing once. This CDR3 has 13 residues. Germline lookup yields CDR1 SGHTA and CDR2 FQGTGA. V was clipped by 0 bases and J by 4 bases, with 6 bases between them.

The material sequenced was peripheral blood. This TCR came from an adult woman with stable Graves' hyperthyroidism. The gene calls are TRBV7-3 and TRBJ1-1, with D unresolved. This CDR3 is CASSLTAGTEAFF. DNA of the CDR3: TGTGCCAGCAGCTTAACAGCCGGCACTGAAGCTTTCTTT.